These T cell receptor beta chains were read from a single sample in a study of cytomegalovirus exposure and HLA in healthy donors. The method was immunoSEQ multiplex PCR; TCRdb's version includes in-frame clones alone and lacks a portion of them. This sample has 150,000 to 170,000 clones, with over 75% found just once. The sample consisted of PBMCs. The origin of the receptors is a woman aged 40 to 50 in good health and CMV-seropositive. Both conserved end residues are part of each CDR3. A D gene is named only where the DNA matches it firmly. Size is stated for part of the rows, as once, few or many counts, or as a class when the clone is expanded.

j_call: TRBJ2-3; v_call: TRBV5-4; clone_size: -; d_call: -; cdr3_aa: CASSLEVSGGLSSQYF; cdr3_nt: TGTGCCAGCAGCTTGGAAGTTAGTGGGGGACTGAGTTCGCAGTATTTT
j_call: TRBJ2-1; v_call: TRBV19; clone_size: -; d_call: TRBD2; cdr3_aa: CASSVGLDYNEQFF; cdr3_nt: TGTGCCAGTTCCGTGGGACTAGACTACAATGAGCAGTTCTTC
j_call: TRBJ1-2; v_call: TRBV18; clone_size: few; d_call: TRBD1; cdr3_aa: CASSPGQGGHYGYTF; cdr3_nt: TGTGCCAGCTCACCTGGACAGGGGGGACACTATGGCTACACCTTC
j_call: TRBJ1-6; v_call: TRBV6-5; clone_size: -; d_call: -; cdr3_aa: CASSYSKLGNSPLHF; cdr3_nt: TGTGCCAGCAGTTACTCAAAGCTCGGGAATTCACCCCTCCACTTT
j_call: TRBJ2-3; v_call: TRBV11-1; clone_size: -; d_call: -; cdr3_aa: CASSPLGSTDTQYF; cdr3_nt: TGTGCCAGCAGCCCCCTGGGCAGCACAGATACGCAGTATTTT
j_call: TRBJ2-1; v_call: TRBV7-9; clone_size: -; d_call: TRBD2; cdr3_aa: CASSLRTSEHNEQFF; cdr3_nt: TGTGCCAGCAGCTTGCGGACTAGCGAACACAATGAGCAGTTCTTC
j_call: TRBJ2-7; v_call: TRBV4-1; clone_size: -; d_call: TRBD2; cdr3_aa: CASSHPASGSEQYF; cdr3_nt: TGCGCCAGCAGCCACCCCGCTAGCGGGAGCGAGCAGTACTTC
j_call: TRBJ2-1; v_call: TRBV27; clone_size: -; d_call: TRBD2; cdr3_aa: CASSSLINSGYRSYNEQFF; cdr3_nt: TGTGCCAGCAGTTCCCTTATTAATAGCGGGTATCGCTCCTACAATGAGCAGTTCTTC
j_call: TRBJ1-2; v_call: TRBV7-7; clone_size: few; d_call: -; cdr3_aa: CASSRAGFDFYGYTF; cdr3_nt: TGTGCCAGCAGCCGCGCCGGGTTTGATTTCTATGGCTACACCTTC
j_call: TRBJ2-7; v_call: TRBV6-5; clone_size: -; d_call: TRBD1; cdr3_aa: CASSYFGQGYEQYF; cdr3_nt: TGTGCCAGCAGTTACTTTGGACAGGGCTACGAGCAGTACTTC
j_call: TRBJ1-1; v_call: TRBV5-8; clone_size: -; d_call: TRBD1; cdr3_aa: CASRNRGQGTEAFF; cdr3_nt: TGTGCCAGCAGGAACAGGGGGCAGGGCACTGAAGCTTTCTTT
j_call: TRBJ2-7; v_call: TRBV10-3; clone_size: -; d_call: TRBD2; cdr3_aa: CAISESRTSGIYEQYF; cdr3_nt: TGTGCCATCAGTGAGTCCCGGACTAGCGGGATTTACGAGCAGTACTTC
j_call: TRBJ2-1; v_call: TRBV4-1; clone_size: -; d_call: -; cdr3_aa: CASSRSGSSSYNEQFF; cdr3_nt: TGCGCCAGCAGCCGATCGGGGTCGAGCTCCTACAATGAGCAGTTCTTC
j_call: TRBJ2-3; v_call: TRBV15; clone_size: -; d_call: TRBD2; cdr3_aa: CATSRDIAGEDTQYF; cdr3_nt: TGTGCCACCAGCAGAGATATAGCGGGTGAAGATACGCAGTATTTT
j_call: TRBJ2-7; v_call: TRBV19; clone_size: -; d_call: TRBD1; cdr3_aa: CASRPGTESSYEQYF; cdr3_nt: TGTGCCAGTAGGCCCGGGACAGAGAGCTCCTACGAGCAGTACTTC
j_call: TRBJ2-5; v_call: TRBV9; clone_size: -; d_call: TRBD2; cdr3_aa: CASTPGGGGETQYF; cdr3_nt: TGTGCCAGCACCCCGGGGGGGGGCGGAGAGACCCAGTACTTC
j_call: TRBJ1-2; v_call: TRBV5-1; clone_size: -; d_call: TRBD1; cdr3_aa: CASSPGQANYGYTF; cdr3_nt: TGCGCCAGCAGCCCGGGACAGGCTAACTATGGCTACACCTTC
j_call: TRBJ1-5; v_call: TRBV27; clone_size: -; d_call: -; cdr3_aa: CASSSAGTNQPQHF; cdr3_nt: TGTGCCAGCAGTTCCGCAGGAACGAATCAGCCCCAGCATTTT
j_call: TRBJ1-1; v_call: TRBV4-2; clone_size: -; d_call: TRBD1; cdr3_aa: CASSLWTGNTEAFF; cdr3_nt: TGTGCCAGCAGCTTGTGGACAGGTAACACTGAAGCTTTCTTT
j_call: TRBJ1-2; v_call: TRBV19; clone_size: -; d_call: TRBD1; cdr3_aa: CASRDRAYGYTF; cdr3_nt: TGTGCCAGCAGAGACAGGGCCTATGGCTACACCTTC
j_call: TRBJ2-7; v_call: TRBV2; clone_size: -; d_call: TRBD2; cdr3_aa: CAIKGLAGKLPSYEQYF; cdr3_nt: TGTGCCATCAAGGGACTAGCGGGTAAACTACCCTCCTACGAGCAGTACTTC
j_call: TRBJ2-3; v_call: TRBV7-8; clone_size: -; d_call: TRBD2; cdr3_aa: CASSFRLAGGTDTQYF; cdr3_nt: TGTGCCAGCAGCTTCAGACTAGCGGGGGGCACAGATACGCAGTATTTT
j_call: TRBJ2-7; v_call: TRBV11-2; clone_size: -; d_call: -; cdr3_aa: CASSLYRDAYEQYF; cdr3_nt: TGTGCCAGCAGCTTGTACAGGGACGCCTACGAGCAGTACTTC
j_call: TRBJ2-1; v_call: TRBV6-4; clone_size: -; d_call: -; cdr3_aa: CASSAGQNYNEQFF; cdr3_nt: TGTGCCAGCAGTGCAGGGCAAAACTACAATGAGCAGTTCTTC
j_call: TRBJ2-7; v_call: TRBV18; clone_size: -; d_call: -; cdr3_aa: CASSPTPTGFSYEQYF; cdr3_nt: TGTGCCAGCTCACCAACACCTACAGGGTTCTCCTACGAGCAGTACTTC
j_call: TRBJ2-2; v_call: TRBV6-6; clone_size: -; d_call: TRBD1; cdr3_aa: CASSGQGFTGELFF; cdr3_nt: TGTGCCAGCAGTGGACAGGGATTCACCGGGGAGCTGTTTTTT
j_call: TRBJ1-5; v_call: TRBV28; clone_size: -; d_call: TRBD1; cdr3_aa: CASSYRGTGYHQPQHF; cdr3_nt: TGTGCCAGCAGTTATCGTGGGACAGGGTATCATCAGCCCCAGCATTTT
j_call: TRBJ1-5; v_call: TRBV4-1; clone_size: -; d_call: -; cdr3_aa: CASSQDGRLGNQPQHF; cdr3_nt: TGCGCCAGCAGCCAAGATGGGAGACTGGGGAATCAGCCCCAGCATTTT
j_call: TRBJ2-7; v_call: TRBV5-4; clone_size: few; d_call: TRBD2; cdr3_aa: CASSALAGVSHEQYF; cdr3_nt: TGTGCCAGCAGCGCCCTAGCGGGAGTAAGCCACGAGCAGTACTTC
j_call: TRBJ1-1; v_call: TRBV4-1; clone_size: -; d_call: -; cdr3_aa: CASSPMGHLNTEAFF; cdr3_nt: TGCGCCAGCAGCCCTATGGGACACCTGAACACTGAAGCTTTCTTT
j_call: TRBJ2-2; v_call: TRBV19; clone_size: -; d_call: TRBD2; cdr3_aa: CASRPLAGGSGELFF; cdr3_nt: TGTGCCAGTAGGCCACTAGCGGGAGGGTCCGGGGAGCTGTTTTTT
j_call: TRBJ2-3; v_call: TRBV5-4; clone_size: -; d_call: -; cdr3_aa: CASSTTGTLLNTQYF; cdr3_nt: TGTGCCAGCAGCACGACCGGGACTCTTCTAAATACGCAGTATTTT